The rows below give T cell receptor beta chains drawn from one sample of a study of blood T cell repertoires in COVID-19. Assay used: immunoSEQ multiplex PCR; TCRdb lists only in-frame clones, some missing. Of 85,000 to 90,000 clones in the sample, 86% are singletons; the top ten hold 20% to 30%. The specimen sequenced was peripheral blood. The receptor set was obtained from a human donor in a cohort sampled during active COVID-19. Both conserved end residues are part of each CDR3. Each record gives: D gene, V gene, clone size, J gene, CDR3 DNA, CDR3 protein. A D gene is named only where the DNA matches it firmly. The size entry is marked missing in some rows and otherwise reads once, few, many or a size class.

D gene: NA; V gene: TRBV14; clone size: once; J gene: TRBJ1-2; CDR3 DNA: TGTGCCAGCAGTTTACTGCAGGGTTGGGCCTATGGCTACACCTTC; CDR3 protein: CASSLLQGWAYGYTF
D gene: TRBD1; V gene: TRBV12-3/TRBV12-4; clone size: NA; J gene: TRBJ1-5; CDR3 DNA: TGTGCCAGCGGGACAGGGCGCAATCAGCCCCAGCATTTT; CDR3 protein: CASGTGRNQPQHF
D gene: TRBD1; V gene: TRBV12-3/TRBV12-4; clone size: NA; J gene: TRBJ2-1; CDR3 DNA: TGTGCCAGCAGTAACAGGGGTCGTGAGCAGTTCTTC; CDR3 protein: CASSNRGREQFF
D gene: TRBD1; V gene: TRBV4-1; clone size: few; J gene: TRBJ1-5; CDR3 DNA: TGCGCCAGCAGCCAACCGGGACAGGGGGCAGTTCAGCCCCAGCATTTT; CDR3 protein: CASSQPGQGAVQPQHF
D gene: TRBD1; V gene: TRBV6-2/TRBV6-3; clone size: once; J gene: TRBJ2-5; CDR3 DNA: TGTGCCAGCAGTTACGACCCGGACAGGGGGGAAGAGACCCAGTACTTC; CDR3 protein: CASSYDPDRGEETQYF
D gene: TRBD2; V gene: TRBV7-4; clone size: few; J gene: TRBJ2-1; CDR3 DNA: TGTGCCAGCAGCTTCCTAGCGGGAGCGTACAATGAGCAGTTCTTC; CDR3 protein: CASSFLAGAYNEQFF
D gene: TRBD2; V gene: TRBV6-6; clone size: NA; J gene: TRBJ2-3; CDR3 DNA: TGTGCCAGCAGGTCGCGGGGGGCTGCAGATACGCAGTATTTT; CDR3 protein: CASRSRGAADTQYF
D gene: NA; V gene: TRBV11-2; clone size: few; J gene: TRBJ1-1; CDR3 DNA: TGTGCCAGCAGCTGGGGGGTGACTGAAGCTTTCTTT; CDR3 protein: CASSWGVTEAFF
D gene: TRBD1; V gene: TRBV18; clone size: NA; J gene: TRBJ1-1; CDR3 DNA: TGTGCCAGCTCATCAAGGCAGGGGGAAATGAACACTGAAGCTTTCTTT; CDR3 protein: CASSSRQGEMNTEAFF
D gene: TRBD2; V gene: TRBV19; clone size: once; J gene: TRBJ2-3; CDR3 DNA: TGTGCCAGTAGGCGGGGGGGCGCAGATACGCAGTATTTT; CDR3 protein: CASRRGGADTQYF
D gene: NA; V gene: TRBV4-3; clone size: NA; J gene: TRBJ2-1; CDR3 DNA: TGCGCCAGCAGCCCTCGATATTGGGACTCCACCTCGGGGCAGTTCTTC; CDR3 protein: CASSPRYWDSTSGQFF
D gene: NA; V gene: TRBV6-5; clone size: NA; J gene: TRBJ1-5; CDR3 DNA: TGTGCCAGCAGGTTCCAGGGTGGCGATCAGCCCCAGCATTTT; CDR3 protein: CASRFQGGDQPQHF
D gene: NA; V gene: TRBV9; clone size: once; J gene: TRBJ1-3; CDR3 DNA: TGTGCCAGCAGCGTAGATGAAATGTGGAGCTCTGGAAACACCATATATTTT; CDR3 protein: CASSVDEMWSSGNTIYF
D gene: TRBD1; V gene: TRBV6-5; clone size: NA; J gene: TRBJ1-2; CDR3 DNA: TGTGCCAGCAGTTACCTACAGGGGGCTAGGGCCTATGGCTACACCTTC; CDR3 protein: CASSYLQGARAYGYTF
D gene: NA; V gene: TRBV6-5; clone size: NA; J gene: TRBJ1-4; CDR3 DNA: TGTGCCAGCACCTGGGCTATTAATGAAAAACTGTTTTTT; CDR3 protein: CASTWAINEKLFF
D gene: TRBD1; V gene: TRBV15; clone size: NA; J gene: TRBJ1-4; CDR3 DNA: TGTGCCACCAGCAGAGACCCGGACAGGTTAGACGAAAAACTGTTTTTT; CDR3 protein: CATSRDPDRLDEKLFF
D gene: NA; V gene: TRBV6-2/TRBV6-3; clone size: NA; J gene: TRBJ2-1; CDR3 DNA: TGTGCCAGCAGTTTTAATCGGAATGAGCAGTTCTTC; CDR3 protein: CASSFNRNEQFF
D gene: NA; V gene: TRBV6-6; clone size: NA; J gene: TRBJ2-2; CDR3 DNA: TGTGCCAGCACAGGGCCGCAGAACACCGGGGAGCTGTTTTTT; CDR3 protein: CASTGPQNTGELFF
D gene: TRBD1; V gene: TRBV29-1; clone size: NA; J gene: TRBJ2-7; CDR3 DNA: TGCAGCGTTGATTGGGGGACAGGGGCTAACGAGCAGTACTTC; CDR3 protein: CSVDWGTGANEQYF
D gene: NA; V gene: TRBV20-1; clone size: NA; J gene: TRBJ1-5; CDR3 DNA: TGCAGTGCTAGTTCTTACGGTCATAGCAATCAGCCCCAGCATTTT; CDR3 protein: CSASSYGHSNQPQHF
D gene: TRBD1; V gene: TRBV28; clone size: NA; J gene: TRBJ1-5; CDR3 DNA: TGTGCCAGCAGTTCGCAACGACAGGGTTTCAATCAGCCCCAGCATTTT; CDR3 protein: CASSSQRQGFNQPQHF
D gene: TRBD1; V gene: TRBV19; clone size: NA; J gene: TRBJ1-6; CDR3 DNA: TGTGCCAGTAGTGGATCGACAGGGTCTAATTCACCCCTCCACTTT; CDR3 protein: CASSGSTGSNSPLHF
D gene: TRBD2; V gene: TRBV7-2; clone size: NA; J gene: TRBJ2-7; CDR3 DNA: TGTGCCAGCAGCCCCGGGGGGGTAAGATACGAGCAGTACTTC; CDR3 protein: CASSPGGVRYEQYF
D gene: NA; V gene: TRBV3-1/TRBV3-2; clone size: NA; J gene: TRBJ1-6; CDR3 DNA: TGTGCCAGCAGCCAAAATATCGCCACAGTTGGTTCACCCCTCCACTTT; CDR3 protein: CASSQNIATVGSPLHF
D gene: NA; V gene: TRBV6-6; clone size: NA; J gene: TRBJ1-6; CDR3 DNA: TGTGGATGTCGGGGGAGTCTCTATAATTCACCCCTCCACTTT; CDR3 protein: CGCRGSLYNSPLHF
D gene: NA; V gene: TRBV15; clone size: NA; J gene: TRBJ2-5; CDR3 DNA: TGTGCCACCAGCAGAGATTCCCATGCTAGCTCGAAGACCCAGTACTTC; CDR3 protein: CATSRDSHASSKTQYF
D gene: NA; V gene: TRBV24-1; clone size: NA; J gene: TRBJ1-5; CDR3 DNA: TGTGCCACCAGTGATGCCGGGAATAATCAGCCCCAGCATTTT; CDR3 protein: CATSDAGNNQPQHF